This T cell receptor beta chain was documented in a study of response to subunit inactivated influenza vaccine. TCRdb called the RT-PCR reads again in MiXCR, with one record for every CDR3 protein. The sample carries 150,000 or so distinct CDR3 sequences, roughly a tenth recorded once. The CDR3 sequence is 14 residues long. Trimming removed 5 bases from V and 5 bases from J; junction bases left unmatched: 3. Germline lookup yields CDR1 KGHSH and CDR2 LQKENI. This clonotype was recorded at least ten times. The sample consisted of non-naive T cells sorted from PBMCs, taken about 40 days after vaccination. The gene calls are TRBV18 and TRBJ2-5; 12 bases are a match to TRBD2. The source is a middle-aged man who received an inactivated influenza vaccine. In DNA form, the CDR3 reads TGTGCCAGCTCATTGACTAGCGGGAGCGAGACCCAGTACTTC. Protein product: CASSLTSGSETQYF.